These 25 T cell receptor beta chains share one sample of origin, sequenced in a study of beta chain features in type 1 diabetes. Study conclusions and caveats: Among all four CD4+ subsets, Type 1 diabetes patients had TCRB CDR3s that were moderately but significantly shorter.

Every isolated RNA sample was fully reverse transcribed, so sequencing captured expressed TCRB transcripts. The repertoire was sequenced with immunoSEQ multiplex PCR; TCRdb's copy has only in-frame clones and lacks some. Found here are about 650,000 clones, 12% of them singletons; the top ten hold roughly 0.12%. These receptors have no known antigen. The sample was naive CD4+ T cells from blood. The receptors come from a man in his thirties or forties with type 1 diabetes.

The chain uses TRBV9 and TRBJ2-5; either TRBD1 or TRBD2 may fit D (5 bases each). The CDR3 totals 15 residues. Trimming removed 0 bases from V and 4 bases from J, with 13 bases in between. Germline lookup yields CDR1 SGDLS and CDR2 YYNGEE. The CDR3 DNA follows: TGTGCCAGCAGCGTAGGGGTGACGAGGGGAGAGACCCAGTACTTC. Translated: CASSVGVTRGETQYF.

This clone appeared a single time. The J gene is TRBJ1-6, the V gene TRBV27; TRBD1 aligns across 11 bases. CDR3 length: 16 amino acids. J was trimmed by 10 bases and V by 4 bases; bases with no gene match: 9. Germline CDR1 MNHEY, CDR2 SMNVEV (reference sequence). The CDR3 here is CASSWGRDRGSSPLHF. CDR3 DNA sequence: TGTGCCAGCAGTTGGGGCCGGGACAGGGGGTCGTCACCCCTCCACTTT.

The table lists this clone with a few counts. V is TRBV11-3 and J is TRBJ2-7; 7 bases agree with TRBD1. The CDR3 contains 14 residues. Germline lookup yields CDR1 SGHNT and CDR2 YENEEA. J lost 3 bases, V lost 6 bases, and 8 bases had no gene match. CDR3 coding DNA: TGTGCCAGCAGTGTTAACAGGGGCTACTACGAGCAGTACTTC. This translates into CASSVNRGYYEQYF.

This clone was counted a few times. This chain joins TRBV11-1 and TRBJ2-1; 8 positions agree with TRBD1. Germline V gene lookup returns CDR1 SGHAT and CDR2 FQDESV (reference sequence). The ends lost 1 base at V and 3 bases at J; junction bases unmatched: 5. The CDR3 has 16 amino acids. CDR3 in DNA: TGTGCCAGCAGCTTAGTCGGACAGGGCGGCTACAATGAGCAGTTCTTC. This encodes CASSLVGQGGYNEQFF.

The chain uses TRBV7-9 and TRBJ2-5; no firm D call. CDR3 size: 15 residues. CDR1 is SEHNR and CDR2 is FQNEAQ in the germline V gene (reference sequence). The V gene lost 5 bases and the J gene lost 8 bases, with 21 bases spanning the gap. CDR3 sequence (DNA): TGTGCCAGCAGCCGTGCTTTTGCGGCGGTTGGAACCCAGTACTTC. Its translation: CASSRAFAAVGTQYF. The whole variable domain, remainder taken from reference TRBV7-9 and TRBJ2-5, is DTGVSQNPRHKITKRGQNVTFRCDPISEHNRLYWYRQTLGQGPEFLTYFQNEAQLEKSRLLSDRFSAERPKGSFSTLEIQRTEQGDSAMYLCASSRAFAAVGTQYFGPGTRLLVL.

The rearrangement joins TRBV19 to TRBJ1-2; 7 bases match TRBD1. Germline CDR1 LNHDA, CDR2 SQIVND (reference sequence). Unmatched junction bases numbered 12, after V lost 6 bases and J lost 8 bases. There are 14 residues in the CDR3. CDR3 residues: CASSETGLQGGYTF. CDR3 coding DNA: TGTGCCAGTAGCGAGACAGGGCTCCAGGGAGGCTACACCTTC.

In its sample, this clone was seen a few times. The chain couples TRBV5-1 to TRBJ2-5, with D perhaps matching TRBD1 (7 bases). V gave up 4 bases and J gave up 2 bases, with 12 bases separating them. CDR3 length equals 14 residues. Germline V gene data show CDR1 as SGHRS and CDR2 as YFSETQ. CDR3 in DNA: TGCGCCAGCAGCGGGAGGACAGGACAAGAGACCCAGTACTTC. Translated: CASSGRTGQETQYF.

This clone has only a few counts. This rearrangement joins TRBV5-4 to TRBJ1-2; maybe TRBD1 (5 bases). From germline, CDR1 is SGHNT and CDR2 YYREEE (reference sequence). The CDR3 totals 16 residues. The V end lost 4 bases, the J end lost 2 bases, and 18 bases lay between the germline ends. CDR3 DNA sequence: TGTGCCAGCAGCCAAAGCTCCGGGCAGGGCAACTATGGCTACACCTTC. It codes for CASSQSSGQGNYGYTF. Filled out from reference TRBV5-4 and TRBJ1-2, the complete variable domain reads ETGVTQSPTHLIKTRGQQVTLRCSSQSGHNTVSWYQQALGQGPQFIFQYYREEENGRGNFPPRFSGLQFPNYSSELNVNALELDDSALYLCASSQSSGQGNYGYTFGSGTRLTVV.

The sample holds a few counts of this clone. The rearrangement joins TRBV18 to TRBJ2-1; a weak D match, TRBD2 (5 bases). The CDR3 is made up of 13 amino acids. Germline V gene sequence: CDR1 KGHSH, CDR2 LQKENI. V was trimmed by 2 bases and J by 6 bases, leaving 8 bases between them. The CDR3 bases are TGTGCCAGCTCACCAATGGACTTCAATGAGCAGTTCTTC. Protein sequence: CASSPMDFNEQFF. Full variable domain (outside the CDR3, taken from reference TRBV18 and TRBJ2-1): NAGVMQNPRHLVRRRGQEARLRCSPMKGHSHVYWYRQLPEEGLKFMVYLQKENIIDESGMPKERFSAEFPKEGPSILRIQQVVRGDSAAYFCASSPMDFNEQFFGPGTRLTVL.

The rearrangement joins TRBV30 to TRBJ1-2; 9 nucleotides agree with TRBD1. CDR3 size: 13 residues. The V gene's germline CDR1 is GTSNPN and CDR2 SVGIG (reference sequence). V dropped 5 bases and J dropped 7; count of bases not matched to a gene: 8. The CDR3 protein is CAWGDRVLGGYTF. The CDR3 DNA reads TGTGCCTGGGGGGACAGGGTACTAGGTGGCTACACCTTC.

In its sample, this clone was seen a few times. The gene calls are TRBV7-3 and TRBJ2-7; 7 nucleotides agree with TRBD1. This CDR3 has 13 amino acids. The germline CDR1 and CDR2 sequences are SGHTA and FQGTGA. The J segment lost 4 bases and the V segment lost 5 bases, leaving 5 bases of the junction unmatched. CDR3 region: CASSPGTEYEQYF. The CDR3 bases are TGTGCCAGCAGCCCCGGGACAGAGTACGAGCAGTACTTC. Filled out from reference TRBV7-3 and TRBJ2-7, the complete variable domain reads GAGVSQTPSNKVTEKGKYVELRCDPISGHTALYWYRQSLGQGPEFLIYFQGTGAADDSGLPNDRFFAVRPEGSVSTLKIQRTERGDSAVYLCASSPGTEYEQYFGPGTRLTVT.

In this sample, this clone turned up a few times. The chain employs TRBV9 and TRBJ2-3, with 10 bases lining up with TRBD2. V trimming: 4 bases; J trimming: 3 bases; junction bases outside the gene matches: 5. Germline values: CDR1 SGDLS, CDR2 YYNGEE. CDR3 length: 15 residues. CDR3 amino acids: CASSPAGGSTDTQYF. The CDR3 region has the DNA TGTGCCAGCAGCCCAGCGGGGGGGTCTACAGATACGCAGTATTTT.

This clone has only a few counts. V gene TRBV7-8 combines with J gene TRBJ2-6; no definite D call. V shed 1 base and J shed 0 bases, with 16 bases lying between them. The CDR3 sequence is 19 residues long. The V gene's germline CDR1 is SGHVS and CDR2 FQNEAQ. CDR3 sequence: CASSLGSIKGHSGANVLTF. DNA of the CDR3: TGTGCCAGCAGCTTAGGTAGTATTAAGGGCCACTCTGGGGCCAACGTCCTGACTTTC.

The CDR3 spells CASSLDWTRWQFF. The CDR3 coding sequence is TGTGCCAGCAGCTTAGACTGGACAAGATGGCAGTTCTTC. This sequence joins TRBV7-2 and TRBJ2-1, with TRBD1 as a possible D gene (5 bases). The CDR3 extends over 13 amino acids. Trimming took off 1 base at V and 12 bases at J, with 13 bases between the two ends. The germline V gene has CDR1 SGHTA and CDR2 FQGNSA.

This chain links TRBV27 with TRBJ1-1; D might be TRBD1 (5 bases). V lost 10 bases to trimming and J lost 5 bases, with 20 bases between them. The CDR3 contains 14 residues. Germline CDR1 and CDR2: MNHEY and SMNVEV (reference sequence). The CDR3 loop reads CATRPQGEGTEAFF. CDR3 nucleotide sequence: TGTGCCACTCGGCCCCAGGGAGAAGGGACTGAAGCTTTCTTT.

The V gene is TRBV18, the J gene TRBJ1-2; D possibly corresponds to TRBD1 (6 bases). The CDR3 is 12 residues long. The germline CDR1 and CDR2 sequences are KGHSH and LQKENI. V lost 11 bases and J lost 7, with 17 bases in between. CDR3 in amino acids: CASTGGALGYTF. In DNA, the CDR3 is TGTGCCTCCACCGGGGGGGCGCTTGGCTACACCTTC. The full variable domain, its missing parts supplied by reference TRBV18 and TRBJ1-2, is NAGVMQNPRHLVRRRGQEARLRCSPMKGHSHVYWYRQLPEEGLKFMVYLQKENIIDESGMPKERFSAEFPKEGPSILRIQQVVRGDSAAYFCASTGGALGYTFGSGTRLTVV.

The chain joins TRBV6-1 to TRBJ2-1, with D uncertain. The germline gives CDR1 MNHNS, CDR2 SASEGT. Trimming removed 2 bases from V and 5 bases from J, with 13 bases in between. The length of the CDR3 is 15 residues. The CDR3 sequence is CASSETVVRNNEQFF. The CDR3 region has the DNA TGTGCCAGCAGTGAAACGGTCGTCAGAAACAATGAGCAGTTCTTC.

The chain joins TRBV7-2 to TRBJ2-7; D uncertain. The germline V gene encodes CDR1 SGHTA and CDR2 FQGNSA. Trimming took 3 bases from V and 3 from J, leaving 15 bases between them. This CDR3 has 15 amino acids. The CDR3 DNA is TGTGCCAGCAGCTTTTCGGACCTTTCCATCTACGAGCAGTACTTC. This translates into CASSFSDLSIYEQYF.

The V gene is TRBV11-2, the J gene TRBJ2-1, with a tentative D call TRBD2 (6 bases). Trimming pared 5 bases from V and 5 bases from J, leaving 16 bases between. This CDR3 comprises 15 residues. Per the germline V gene, CDR1 is SGHAT and CDR2 is FQNNGV. DNA of the CDR3: TGTGCCAGCAGCCTCAACAGACGGGGGAACAATGAGCAGTTCTTC. Amino acids: CASSLNRRGNNEQFF. The full variable domain, completed using reference TRBV11-2 and TRBJ2-1, is EAGVAQSPRYKIIEKRQSVAFWCNPISGHATLYWYQQILGQGPKLLIQFQNNGVVDDSQLPKDRFSAERLKGVDSTLKIQPAKLEDSAVYLCASSLNRRGNNEQFFGPGTRLTVL.

The chain links TRBV9 to TRBJ2-1, with 9 nucleotides matching TRBD2. Germline V gene lookup returns CDR1 SGDLS and CDR2 YYNGEE. The CDR3 runs to 14 residues. V was pared by 7 bases and J by 4 bases, with 6 bases of the junction left unmatched. CDR3 DNA sequence: TGTGCCAGCGAAAGCGGGGGGAATTACAATGAGCAGTTCTTC. Amino acids: CASESGGNYNEQFF.

The chain is built from TRBV29-1 and TRBJ1-5; D unclear. The CDR3 has 12 residues. Germline CDR1 SQVTM, CDR2 ANQGSEA. Trimming pared 5 bases from V and 2 bases from J, leaving 7 bases between. In nucleotides, the CDR3 is TGCAGCGTTAAACACGGCAATCAGCCCCAGCATTTT. It yields the protein CSVKHGNQPQHF.

In its sample, this clone was seen a few times. The chain couples TRBV7-3 to TRBJ2-1; D possibly corresponds to TRBD2 (5 bases). The CDR3 has 12 amino acids. Trimming took off 5 bases at V and 6 bases at J, with 8 bases between the two ends. Germline-derived CDR1 and CDR2 are SGHTA and FQGTGA. CDR3: CASSPTSNEQFF. The CDR3 DNA is TGTGCCAGCAGCCCAACTAGCAATGAGCAGTTCTTC. Full variable domain (outside the CDR3, taken from reference TRBV7-3 and TRBJ2-1): GAGVSQTPSNKVTEKGKYVELRCDPISGHTALYWYRQSLGQGPEFLIYFQGTGAADDSGLPNDRFFAVRPEGSVSTLKIQRTERGDSAVYLCASSPTSNEQFFGPGTRLTVL.

The V and J genes are TRBV29-1 and TRBJ1-4; D is ambiguous. The CDR3 spans 15 residues. V was trimmed by 0 bases and J by 6 bases, leaving 14 bases between them. Germline assignment: CDR1 SQVTM and CDR2 ANQGSEA. The CDR3 is CSVEDIDGGYEKLFF. Written as DNA, the CDR3 is TGCAGCGTTGAAGATATCGACGGCGGGTATGAAAAACTGTTTTTT.

This clone turned up a few times. The chain links TRBV6-5 to TRBJ1-2; perhaps TRBD1 as D (5 bases). The germline V gene encodes CDR1 MNHEY and CDR2 SVGAGI. The CDR3 is 14 residues long. The V end lost 0 bases, the J end lost 4 bases, and 9 bases lay between the germline ends. The CDR3 is CASSYSIGAYGYTF. The CDR3 DNA is TGTGCCAGCAGTTACTCGATCGGGGCCTATGGCTACACCTTC.

The chain recombines TRBV7-2 with TRBJ2-5; weak D call: TRBD2 (6 bases). The length of the CDR3 is 15 residues. The germline V and J ends were trimmed by 3 bases and 5 bases, with 16 bases remaining between them. The germline gives CDR1 SGHTA, CDR2 FQGNSA. The CDR3 loop reads CASSFDQSGGETQYF. The CDR3 bases are TGTGCCAGCAGCTTCGACCAGAGTGGGGGGGAGACCCAGTACTTC.